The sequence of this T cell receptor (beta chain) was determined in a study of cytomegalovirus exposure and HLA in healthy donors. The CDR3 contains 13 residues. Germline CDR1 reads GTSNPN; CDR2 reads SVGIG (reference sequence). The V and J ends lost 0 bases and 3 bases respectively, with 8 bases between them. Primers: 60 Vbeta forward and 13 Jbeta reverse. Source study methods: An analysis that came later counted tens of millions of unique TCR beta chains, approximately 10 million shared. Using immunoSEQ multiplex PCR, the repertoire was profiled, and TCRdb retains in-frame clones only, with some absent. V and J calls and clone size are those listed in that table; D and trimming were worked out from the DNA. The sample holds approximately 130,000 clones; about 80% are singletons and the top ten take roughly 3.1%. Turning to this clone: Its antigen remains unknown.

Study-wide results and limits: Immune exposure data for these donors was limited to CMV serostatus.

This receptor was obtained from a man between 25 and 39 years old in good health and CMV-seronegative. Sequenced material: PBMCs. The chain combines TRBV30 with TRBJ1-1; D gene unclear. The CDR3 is CAWSVGGDTEAFF. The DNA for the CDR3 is TGTGCCTGGAGTGTGGGCGGGGACACTGAAGCTTTCTTT.